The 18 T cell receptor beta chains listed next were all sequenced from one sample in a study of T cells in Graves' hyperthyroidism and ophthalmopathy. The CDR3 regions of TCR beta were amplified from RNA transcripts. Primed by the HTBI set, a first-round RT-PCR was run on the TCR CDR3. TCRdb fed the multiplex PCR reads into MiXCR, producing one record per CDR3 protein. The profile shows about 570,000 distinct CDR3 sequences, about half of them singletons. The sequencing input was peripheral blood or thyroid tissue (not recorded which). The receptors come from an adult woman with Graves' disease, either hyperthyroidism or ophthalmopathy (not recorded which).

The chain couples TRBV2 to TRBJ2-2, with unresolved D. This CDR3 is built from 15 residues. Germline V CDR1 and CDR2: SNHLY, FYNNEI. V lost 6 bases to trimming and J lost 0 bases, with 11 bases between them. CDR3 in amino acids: CASRGSGSNTGELFF. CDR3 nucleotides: TGTGCCAGCAGAGGTTCAGGCTCGAACACCGGGGAGCTGTTTTTT.

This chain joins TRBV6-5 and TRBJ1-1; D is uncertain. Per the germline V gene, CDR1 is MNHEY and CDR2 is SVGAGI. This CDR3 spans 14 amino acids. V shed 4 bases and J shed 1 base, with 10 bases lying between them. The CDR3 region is CASSLKGENTEAFF. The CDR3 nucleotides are TGTGCCAGCAGTTTGAAGGGTGAGAACACTGAAGCTTTCTTT.

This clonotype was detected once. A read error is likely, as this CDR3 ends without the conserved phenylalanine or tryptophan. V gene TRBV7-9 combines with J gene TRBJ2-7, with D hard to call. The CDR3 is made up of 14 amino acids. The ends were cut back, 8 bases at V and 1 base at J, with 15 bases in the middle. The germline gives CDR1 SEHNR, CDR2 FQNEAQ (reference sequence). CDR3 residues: CASGSTKGSYEQYL. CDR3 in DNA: TGTGCCAGCGGTTCAACGAAGGGTTCCTACGAGCAGTACCTC.

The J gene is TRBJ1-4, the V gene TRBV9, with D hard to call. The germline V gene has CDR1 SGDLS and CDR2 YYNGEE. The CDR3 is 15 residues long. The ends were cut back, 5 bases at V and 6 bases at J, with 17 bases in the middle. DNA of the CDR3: TGTGCCAGCAGTACCGGGCCCGAATGGCATGAAAAACTGTTTTTT. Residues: CASSTGPEWHEKLFF.

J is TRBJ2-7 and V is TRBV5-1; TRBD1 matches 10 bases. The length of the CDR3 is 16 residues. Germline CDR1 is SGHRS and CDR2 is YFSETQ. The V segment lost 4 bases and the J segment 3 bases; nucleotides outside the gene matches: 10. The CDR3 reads CASSPGTGEAYYEQYF. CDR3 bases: TGCGCCAGCAGCCCCGGGACAGGGGAGGCTTACTACGAGCAGTACTTC.

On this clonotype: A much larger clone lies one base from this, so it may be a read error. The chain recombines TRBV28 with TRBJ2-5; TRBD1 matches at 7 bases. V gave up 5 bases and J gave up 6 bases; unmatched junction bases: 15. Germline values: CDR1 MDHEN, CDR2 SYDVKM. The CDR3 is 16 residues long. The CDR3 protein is CASSPWTGILRKTQYF. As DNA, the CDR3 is TGTGCCAGCAGTCCTTGGACAGGAATTCTTCGGAAGACCCAGTACTTC.

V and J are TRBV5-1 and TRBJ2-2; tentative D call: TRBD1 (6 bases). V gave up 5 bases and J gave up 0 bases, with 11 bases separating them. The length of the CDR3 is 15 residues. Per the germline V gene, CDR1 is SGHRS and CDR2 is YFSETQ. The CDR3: CASRRQASNTGELFF. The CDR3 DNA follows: TGCGCCAGCAGAAGACAGGCGTCGAACACCGGGGAGCTGTTTTTT.

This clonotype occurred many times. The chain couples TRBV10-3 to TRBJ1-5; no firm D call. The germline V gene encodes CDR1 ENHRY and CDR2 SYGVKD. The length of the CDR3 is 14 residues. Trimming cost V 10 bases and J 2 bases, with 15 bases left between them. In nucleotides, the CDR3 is TGTGCCACACGGGCCACGGGTGGCAATCAGCCCCAGCATTTT. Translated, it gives CATRATGGNQPQHF.

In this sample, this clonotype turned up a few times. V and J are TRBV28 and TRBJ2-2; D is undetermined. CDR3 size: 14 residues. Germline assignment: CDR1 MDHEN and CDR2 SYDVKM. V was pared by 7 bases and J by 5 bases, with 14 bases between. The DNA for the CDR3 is TGTGCCAGCACCCTTCAGCCCGAAACCGGGGAGCTGTTTTTT. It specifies CASTLQPETGELFF.

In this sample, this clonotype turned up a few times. The CDR3 bases are TGTGCCAGCAGCTCAACACATTCGGGGGAGACCCAGTACTTC. It codes for CASSSTHSGETQYF. The chain recombines TRBV7-8 with TRBJ2-5, with a tentative D call TRBD2 (5 bases). The CDR3 sequence is 14 residues long. The V gene lost 4 bases and the J gene lost 5 bases, with 14 bases spanning the gap. Germline V CDR1 and CDR2: SGHVS, FQNEAQ.

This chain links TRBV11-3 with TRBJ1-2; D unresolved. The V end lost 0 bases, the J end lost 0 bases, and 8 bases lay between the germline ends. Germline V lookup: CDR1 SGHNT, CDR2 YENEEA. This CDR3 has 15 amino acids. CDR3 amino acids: CASSLDRPTNYGYTF. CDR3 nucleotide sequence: TGTGCCAGCAGCTTAGATCGGCCAACTAACTATGGCTACACCTTC.

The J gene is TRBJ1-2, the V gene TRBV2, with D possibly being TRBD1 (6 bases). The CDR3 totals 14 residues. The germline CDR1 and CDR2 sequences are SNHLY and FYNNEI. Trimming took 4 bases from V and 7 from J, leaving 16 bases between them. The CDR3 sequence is CASSGPGQMPGYTF. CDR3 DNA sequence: TGTGCCAGCAGTGGCCCGGGACAAATGCCTGGCTACACCTTC.

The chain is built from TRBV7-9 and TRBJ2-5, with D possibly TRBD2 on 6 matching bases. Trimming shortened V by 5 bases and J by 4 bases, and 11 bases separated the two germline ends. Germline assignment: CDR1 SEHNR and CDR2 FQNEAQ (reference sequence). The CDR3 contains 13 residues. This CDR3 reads CASSIPGVETQYF. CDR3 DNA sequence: TGTGCCAGCAGCATTCCGGGAGTAGAGACCCAGTACTTC.

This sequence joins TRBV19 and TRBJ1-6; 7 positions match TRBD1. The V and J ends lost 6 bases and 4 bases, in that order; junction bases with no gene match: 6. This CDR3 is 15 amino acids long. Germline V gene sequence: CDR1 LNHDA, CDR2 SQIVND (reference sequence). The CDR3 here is CASSTGAAYNSPLHF. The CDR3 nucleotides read TGTGCCAGTAGCACAGGGGCCGCGTATAATTCACCCCTCCACTTT.

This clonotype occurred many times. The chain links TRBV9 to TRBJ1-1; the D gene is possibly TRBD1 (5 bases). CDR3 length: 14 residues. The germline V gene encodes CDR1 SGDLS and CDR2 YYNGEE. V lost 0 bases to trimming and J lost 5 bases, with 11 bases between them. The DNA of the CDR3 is TGTGCCAGCAGCGTAGGTGGACAAGGAACTGAAGCTTTCTTT. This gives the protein CASSVGGQGTEAFF. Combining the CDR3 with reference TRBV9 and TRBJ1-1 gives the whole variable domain DSGVTQTPKHLITATGQRVTLRCSPRSGDLSVYWYQQSLDQGLQFLIQYYNGEERAKGNILERFSAQQFPDLHSELNLSSLELGDSALYFCASSVGGQGTEAFFGQGTRLTVV.

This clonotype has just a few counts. CDR3 in amino acids: CASSLLTSGSYEQYF. The CDR3 nucleotides are TGTGCCAGCAGCTTATTAACTAGCGGGAGTTACGAGCAGTACTTC. The chain is built from TRBV7-9 and TRBJ2-7; 11 bases fit TRBD2. Looked up from germline, CDR1 is SEHNR and CDR2 is FQNEAQ (reference sequence). CDR3 size: 15 residues. V shed 2 bases and J 4 bases; nucleotides not matched to a gene: 4.

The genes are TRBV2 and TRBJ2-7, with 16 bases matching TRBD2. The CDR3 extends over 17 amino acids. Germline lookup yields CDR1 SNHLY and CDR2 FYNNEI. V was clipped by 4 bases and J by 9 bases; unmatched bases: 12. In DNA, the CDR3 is TGTGCCAGCAGTGGACCAGGGACTAGCGGGAGGGCGCGGGGGCAGTACTTC. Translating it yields CASSGPGTSGRARGQYF.

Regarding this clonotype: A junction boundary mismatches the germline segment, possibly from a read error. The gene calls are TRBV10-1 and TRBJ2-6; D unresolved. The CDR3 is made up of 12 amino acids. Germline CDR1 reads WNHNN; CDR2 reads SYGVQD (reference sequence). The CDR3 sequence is CASVRGANVLTF. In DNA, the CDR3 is TGTGCCTCGGTGAGGGGGGCCAACGTCCTGACTTTC.